This TCR beta chain was retrieved from a study of cytomegalovirus exposure and HLA in healthy donors. Points from the study as a whole: The productive fraction for most TCR beta V segments was about 87% or about 30% in an earlier analysis. When analyzed later, the rates of TCR association showed variation by HLA locus, with DRB1 the most and HLA-C the fewest. One cluster of highly shared sequence variants probably arose as a sequencing artifact.

Of note for this clone: Antigen: not known.

The PCR ran on 60 Vbeta and 13 Jbeta primers. Sequenced by immunoSEQ multiplex PCR; TCRdb stores in-frame clones only, minus some. This table has around 210,000 clones, 78% appearing once. Germline V gene lookup returns CDR1 SGHDT and CDR2 YYEEEE. This CDR3 comprises 16 residues. V gave up 3 bases and J gave up 0 bases, with 13 bases separating them. The TCR originated in a boy aged 5-17 years in good health and CMV-seronegative. The sequenced sample was PBMCs. The chain carries TRBV5-6 and TRBJ1-3, with D perhaps TRBD1 (6 bases). CDR3: CASSWDRDNSGNTIYF. In DNA form, the CDR3 reads TGTGCCAGCAGCTGGGACCGGGACAACTCTGGAAACACCATATATTTT. Filled out from reference TRBV5-6 and TRBJ1-3, the complete variable domain reads DAGVTQSPTHLIKTRGQQVTLRCSPKSGHDTVSWYQQALGQGPQFIFQYYEEEERQRGNFPDRFSGHQFPNYSSELNVNALLLGDSALYLCASSWDRDNSGNTIYFGEGSWLTVV.